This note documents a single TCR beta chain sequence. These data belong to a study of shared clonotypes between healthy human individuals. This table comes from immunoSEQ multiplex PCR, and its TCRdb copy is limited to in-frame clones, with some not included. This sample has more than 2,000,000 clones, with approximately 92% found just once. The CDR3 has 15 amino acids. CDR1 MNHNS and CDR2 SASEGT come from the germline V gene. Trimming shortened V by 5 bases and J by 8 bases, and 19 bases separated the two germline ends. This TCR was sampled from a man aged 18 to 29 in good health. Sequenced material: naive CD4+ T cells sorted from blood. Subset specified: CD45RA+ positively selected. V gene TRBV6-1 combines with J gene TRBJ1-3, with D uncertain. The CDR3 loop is CASSSFGEWGDTIYF. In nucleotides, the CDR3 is TGTGCCAGCAGTTCCTTCGGAGAATGGGGTGACACCATATATTTT.